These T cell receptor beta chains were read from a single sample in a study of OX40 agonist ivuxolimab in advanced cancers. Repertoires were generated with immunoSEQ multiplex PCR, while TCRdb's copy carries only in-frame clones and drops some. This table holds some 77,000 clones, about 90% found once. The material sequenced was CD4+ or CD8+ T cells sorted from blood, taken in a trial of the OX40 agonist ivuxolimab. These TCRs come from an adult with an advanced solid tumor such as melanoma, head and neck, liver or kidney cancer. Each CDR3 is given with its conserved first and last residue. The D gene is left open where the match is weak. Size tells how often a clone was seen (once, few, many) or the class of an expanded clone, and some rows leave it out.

CDR3nt: TGTGCCAGCAGTGAAAGGGCCCGGGGAAGAGATACGCAGTATTTT
CDR3aa: CASSERARGRDTQYF
j_gene: TRBJ2-3
d_gene: NA
v_gene: TRBV2
abundance: NA
len: 15

CDR3nt: TGCGCCAGCAGCCAAGATTTTAGCGGGGGGGCCGGGGAGCTGTTTTTT
CDR3aa: CASSQDFSGGAGELFF
j_gene: TRBJ2-2
d_gene: TRBD2
v_gene: TRBV4-1
abundance: few
len: 16

CDR3nt: TGTGCCAGCTCACCATCCAGCGGTGGAACAGATACGCAGTATTTT
CDR3aa: CASSPSSGGTDTQYF
j_gene: TRBJ2-3
d_gene: NA
v_gene: TRBV18
abundance: NA
len: 15

CDR3nt: TGCGCCAGCAGCTTGGGGGACAGGGTCCAGCCCCAGCATTTT
CDR3aa: CASSLGDRVQPQHF
j_gene: TRBJ1-5
d_gene: TRBD1
v_gene: TRBV5-1
abundance: NA
len: 14

CDR3nt: TGTGCCAGCAGCTCCGGACAGGGTTATGGCTACACCTTC
CDR3aa: CASSSGQGYGYTF
j_gene: TRBJ1-2
d_gene: TRBD1
v_gene: TRBV7-9
abundance: NA
len: 13

CDR3nt: TGTGCCAGCAGCCAAGGCTCTAGCTCACCCCAAGAGACCCAGTACTTC
CDR3aa: CASSQGSSSPQETQYF
j_gene: TRBJ2-5
d_gene: NA
v_gene: TRBV4-2
abundance: few
len: 16

CDR3nt: TGTGCCAGCGTACAGGCCGGGGGGGTCAACGAGCAGTACTTC
CDR3aa: CASVQAGGVNEQYF
j_gene: TRBJ2-7
d_gene: TRBD2
v_gene: TRBV7-9
abundance: NA
len: 14

CDR3nt: TGTGCCAGCAGTTACGCCCTCTGGAACACTGAAGCTTTCTTT
CDR3aa: CASSYALWNTEAFF
j_gene: TRBJ1-1
d_gene: NA
v_gene: TRBV28
abundance: few
len: 14

CDR3nt: TGTGCCAGTAGGAAAACAGGGGGATCAACTGAAGCTTTCTTT
CDR3aa: CASRKTGGSTEAFF
j_gene: TRBJ1-1
d_gene: TRBD1
v_gene: TRBV19
abundance: NA
len: 14

CDR3nt: TGTGCCAGCAGCCAAGATGGGGCAGGGGGCATTACTGAAGCTTTCTTT
CDR3aa: CASSQDGAGGITEAFF
j_gene: TRBJ1-1
d_gene: TRBD1
v_gene: TRBV14
abundance: NA
len: 16

CDR3nt: TGTGCCAGCAGTCTTCCGGGACTAGTAGACAATGAGCAGTTCTTC
CDR3aa: CASSLPGLVDNEQFF
j_gene: TRBJ2-1
d_gene: TRBD2
v_gene: TRBV28
abundance: NA
len: 15

CDR3nt: TGCAGCGTCAGCCCTGGAGAGTACACTGAAGCTTTCTTT
CDR3aa: CSVSPGEYTEAFF
j_gene: TRBJ1-1
d_gene: NA
v_gene: TRBV29-1
abundance: NA
len: 13

CDR3nt: TGCGCCAGCGGAACGGTAGGAACGTACAATGAGCAGTTCTTC
CDR3aa: CASGTVGTYNEQFF
j_gene: TRBJ2-1
d_gene: NA
v_gene: TRBV5-1
abundance: NA
len: 14

CDR3nt: TGTGCCAGCAGTGGCGGGCGGACTAGCGGGAGTAATGAGCAGTTCTTC
CDR3aa: CASSGGRTSGSNEQFF
j_gene: TRBJ2-1
d_gene: TRBD2
v_gene: TRBV27
abundance: NA
len: 16